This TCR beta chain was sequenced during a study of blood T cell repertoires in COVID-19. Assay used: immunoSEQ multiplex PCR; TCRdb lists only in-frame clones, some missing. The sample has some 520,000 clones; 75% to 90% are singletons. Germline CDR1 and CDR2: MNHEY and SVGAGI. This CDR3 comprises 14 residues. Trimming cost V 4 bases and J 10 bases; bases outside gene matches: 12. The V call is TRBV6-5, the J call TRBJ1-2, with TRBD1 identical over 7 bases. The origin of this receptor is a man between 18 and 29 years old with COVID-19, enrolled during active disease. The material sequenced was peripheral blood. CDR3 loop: CASSFQGGSKTYTF. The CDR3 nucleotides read TGTGCCAGCAGTTTTCAAGGGGGCTCGAAGACCTACACCTTC.